This section outlines one T cell receptor beta chain sequence together with its context. The data were taken from a study of cytomegalovirus exposure and HLA in healthy donors. The PCR ran on 60 Vbeta and 13 Jbeta primers. TCRdb's table, derived via immunoSEQ multiplex PCR, lists solely in-frame clones and lacks some. The table lists more than 30,000 clones, around 70% of them singletons. Per germline, CDR1 SEHNR and CDR2 FQNEAQ (reference sequence). The ends were cut back, 7 bases at V and 4 bases at J, with 19 bases in the middle. This CDR3 is 15 amino acids long. J is TRBJ1-1 and V is TRBV7-9; perhaps TRBD1 as D (5 bases). Input material: PBMCs. The receptor was isolated from a man younger than 40 in good health and CMV-seronegative. The CDR3 reads CASTQVEGRFTEAFF. The CDR3 DNA is TGTGCCAGCACCCAGGTGGAGGGGCGCTTCACTGAAGCTTTCTTT.